The 22 T cell receptor beta chains below come from one sample, sequenced in a study of blood T cell repertoires in COVID-19. Method: immunoSEQ multiplex PCR; TCRdb's copy keeps in-frame clones and lacks some. The table lists about 480,000 clones, around 90% of them singletons. Sequencing was done on a sample of peripheral blood. These receptors came from a woman in her forties or fifties with COVID-19, enrolled during active disease.

This chain links TRBV5-6 with TRBJ2-7, with 10 nucleotides matching TRBD1. Germline lookup yields CDR1 SGHDT and CDR2 YYEEEE. V lost 2 bases and J lost 2; bases outside the gene matches: 4. The CDR3 is 15 amino acids. The CDR3 DNA reads as TGTGCCAGCAGCTTTAAGGACAGGGGGGCCTACGAGCAGTACTTC. Encoded protein: CASSFKDRGAYEQYF.

The chain joins TRBV9 to TRBJ2-1; 9 bases are shared with TRBD1. The CDR3 is made up of 17 amino acids. Germline CDR1 and CDR2: SGDLS and YYNGEE. J was trimmed by 2 bases and V by 3 bases; bases with no gene match: 9. CDR3 in amino acids: CASSDGQGRIPYNEQFF. CDR3 coding DNA: TGTGCCAGCAGCGATGGACAGGGGCGGATTCCCTACAATGAGCAGTTCTTC.

V and J are TRBV13 and TRBJ2-3, with 13 positions matching TRBD2. The CDR3 is made up of 16 amino acids. CDR1 and CDR2 from the germline V gene are PRHDT and FYEKMQ (reference sequence). With 4 bases clipped from V and 2 bases from J, the junction kept 3 bases outside the gene matches. The CDR3 region has the DNA TGTGCCAGCAGCTGGACTAGCGGGGGAATCACAGATACGCAGTATTTT. This gives the protein CASSWTSGGITDTQYF.

This clone showed up just once. The chain is built from TRBV6-1 and TRBJ1-1, with TRBD1 matching 7 bases. From germline, CDR1 is MNHNS and CDR2 SASEGT. The trim removed 2 bases at V and 6 bases at J, leaving 18 bases unmatched. The CDR3 contains 18 residues. The DNA of the CDR3 is TGTGCCAGCAGTGAATCCCAGACAGGGTGGGTGAAGGGTGCTGAAGCTTTCTTT. Protein product: CASSESQTGWVKGAEAFF.

The CDR3 DNA reads as TGTGCCAGCAGCCCCATTGCGGGTCTATATGGCTACACCTTC. The encoded protein is CASSPIAGLYGYTF. The gene calls are TRBV14 and TRBJ1-2; D is uncertain. This CDR3 region has 14 residues. CDR1 is SGHDN, CDR2 FVKESK, per germline. Trimming cost V 4 bases and J 5 bases, with 14 bases left between them.

V usage is TRBV5-1 and J usage is TRBJ1-1; possible D gene TRBD1, 6 bases. CDR1 is SGHRS and CDR2 is YFSETQ in the germline V gene. CDR3 length: 15 amino acids. Trimming shortened V by 3 bases and J by 0 bases, and 12 bases separated the two germline ends. The CDR3 bases are TGCGCCAGCAGCTGGGCCGGGACACTGAACACTGAAGCTTTCTTT. Translated: CASSWAGTLNTEAFF. The variable domain in full, with the rest retrieved from reference TRBV5-1 and TRBJ1-1, is KAGVTQTPRYLIKTRGQQVTLSCSPISGHRSVSWYQQTPGQGLQFLFEYFSETQRNKGNFPGRFSGRQFSNSRSEMNVSTLELGDSALYLCASSWAGTLNTEAFFGQGTRLTVV.

This rearrangement joins TRBV6-5 to TRBJ2-7; D call uncertain. V lost 6 bases, J lost 4 bases, and 7 bases lay in between. From germline, CDR1 is MNHEY and CDR2 SVGAGI. This CDR3 spans 11 amino acids. The CDR3 sequence is CASRFLYEQYF. DNA of the CDR3: TGTGCCAGCAGATTCCTTTACGAGCAGTACTTC.

The chain has TRBV28 and TRBJ1-2, with a tentative D call TRBD1 (5 bases). V was cut by 3 bases and J by 7 bases, with 6 bases left in between. There are 11 residues in the CDR3. CDR1 and CDR2 from the germline V gene are MDHEN and SYDVKM. In DNA, the CDR3 is TGTGCCAGCAGTTTCACAGGTGGCTACACCTTC. The encoded protein is CASSFTGGYTF.

The chain couples TRBV5-6 to TRBJ1-3; 7 bases map to TRBD1. Germline CDR1 reads SGHDT; CDR2 reads YYEEEE. The V segment lost 1 base and the J segment 4 bases; nucleotides outside the gene matches: 8. The CDR3 has 16 amino acids. The CDR3 DNA reads as TGTGCCAGCAGCTTGACAGGGGTCCGCGTCGGAAACACCATATATTTT. Protein product: CASSLTGVRVGNTIYF.

The V call is TRBV30, the J call TRBJ1-2, with TRBD1 as a possible D gene (5 bases). In germline, CDR1 is GTSNPN, CDR2 SVGIG (reference sequence). Trimming stripped 0 bases from V and 4 bases from J, with 15 bases between. The CDR3 contains 15 residues. The CDR3 loop reads CAWSVREGRTYGYTF. DNA for the CDR3: TGTGCCTGGAGTGTACGGGAGGGGAGAACCTATGGCTACACCTTC.

This chain joins TRBV6-5 and TRBJ2-3, with TRBD2 identical over 9 bases. The V gene end was trimmed by 2 bases and the J gene end by 2 bases; junction bases not matched to a gene: 2. Germline V gives CDR1 MNHEY, CDR2 SVGAGI. The CDR3 contains 15 residues. This chain's CDR3 is CASSYRGGATDTQYF. DNA for the CDR3: TGTGCCAGCAGTTACCGCGGGGGGGCCACAGATACGCAGTATTTT.

The chain carries TRBV10-1 and TRBJ2-1; 8 nucleotides match TRBD2. There are 15 residues in the CDR3. The ends lost 2 bases at V and 4 bases at J; junction bases unmatched: 4. Germline-derived CDR1 and CDR2 are WNHNN and SYGVQD (reference sequence). The CDR3 bases are TGCGCCAGCAGTGAGAGCGGGGGCCTATACAATGAGCAGTTCTTC. This encodes CASSESGGLYNEQFF.

The J gene is TRBJ2-7, the V gene TRBV25-1; D might be TRBD1 (6 bases). Germline V gene lookup returns CDR1 MGHDK and CDR2 SYGVNS. The CDR3 runs 14 residues. Trimming shortened V by 5 bases and J by 2 bases, and 13 bases separated the two germline ends. CDR3 amino acids: CASSPLDRTYEQYF. The CDR3 region has the DNA TGTGCCAGCAGTCCCCTAGACAGGACCTACGAGCAGTACTTC.

J is TRBJ1-4 and V is TRBV5-1; D uncertain. The CDR3 contains 16 residues. V gave up 4 bases and J gave up 2 bases, with 15 bases separating them. CDR1 and CDR2 (germline): SGHRS, YFSETQ. CDR3 sequence: CASSHNRGVTNEKLFF. The DNA of the CDR3 is TGCGCCAGCAGCCATAATCGGGGAGTGACTAATGAAAAACTGTTTTTT.

The CDR3 DNA reads TGTGCCAGCAGCTTGGCATCCGGGACAGTTAACTATGGCTACACCTTC. This translates into CASSLASGTVNYGYTF. The rearrangement links TRBV5-6 to TRBJ1-2, with TRBD1 matching over 7 bases. J lost 1 base, V lost 0 bases, and 6 bases had no gene match. The length of the CDR3 is 16 residues. Germline CDR1 reads SGHDT; CDR2 reads YYEEEE.

V and J are TRBV19 and TRBJ1-6, with 8 bases aligning to TRBD1. Germline V gives CDR1 LNHDA, CDR2 SQIVND (reference sequence). J was trimmed by 5 bases and V by 10 bases; bases with no gene match: 7. The length of the CDR3 is 14 residues. In DNA form, the CDR3 reads TGTGCCACGCGTTCGGGACAGGATAATTCACCCCTCCACTTT. It translates to CATRSGQDNSPLHF.

This clone was seen just once. A junction boundary mismatches the germline segment, possibly from a read error. The chain has TRBV5-8 and TRBJ2-3; 12 bases map to TRBD2. Germline V gene data show CDR1 as SGHTS and CDR2 as YDEGEE. This CDR3 contains 14 residues. CDR3 DNA: TGTGCCAGCAGCCCCGGACTAGCGGGGCCACCTCCCGATTTT. The encoded protein is CASSPGLAGPPPDF.

The chain combines TRBV18 with TRBJ1-3; 8 bases line up with TRBD1. CDR3 size: 16 residues. From germline, CDR1 is KGHSH and CDR2 LQKENI. Trimming cost V 2 bases and J 2 bases; bases outside gene matches: 5. The CDR3 DNA sequence: TGTGCCAGCTCACCAGAATTCAGGGGGCCTGGAAACACCATATATTTT. It translates to CASSPEFRGPGNTIYF.

The gene calls are TRBV27 and TRBJ2-6; possible D gene TRBD1, 5 bases. There are 18 residues in the CDR3. The ends were cut back, 2 bases at V and 0 bases at J, with 14 bases in the middle. CDR1 MNHEY and CDR2 SMNVEV come from the germline V gene (reference sequence). The CDR3 protein is CASSLRVTVISGANVLTF. The CDR3 DNA sequence: TGTGCCAGCAGTTTAAGGGTGACAGTCATCTCTGGGGCCAACGTCCTGACTTTC. Together with reference TRBV27 and TRBJ2-6, the CDR3 gives the full variable domain: EAQVTQNPRYLITVTGKKLTVTCSQNMNHEYMSWYRQDPGLGLRQIYYSMNVEVTDKGDVPEGYKVSRKEKRNFPLILESPSPNQTSLYFCASSLRVTVISGANVLTFGAGSRLTVL.

The chain links TRBV30 to TRBJ1-4; 8 bases align to TRBD1. The CDR3 runs to 15 residues. V was pared by 7 bases and J by 6 bases, with 13 bases of the junction left unmatched. Germline V gives CDR1 GTSNPN, CDR2 SVGIG (reference sequence). The CDR3, as DNA: TGTGCCTCGACCAACAGGGGGAGGGGAGATGAAAAACTGTTTTTT. It codes for CASTNRGRGDEKLFF.

The chain couples TRBV6-1 to TRBJ2-1, with D perhaps TRBD2 (7 bases). Germline loops: CDR1 MNHNS, CDR2 SASEGT. CDR3 length equals 16 residues. V was shortened by 1 base and J by 2 bases, with 12 bases between the two germline ends. In DNA form, the CDR3 reads TGTGCCAGCAGTGAAGATGCGGGGGCGACCTACAATGAGCAGTTCTTC. Translating gives CASSEDAGATYNEQFF.

The chain links TRBV27 to TRBJ1-3; 7 nucleotides match TRBD1. The length of the CDR3 is 16 residues. Germline V gene lookup returns CDR1 MNHEY and CDR2 SMNVEV (reference sequence). V was clipped by 8 bases and J by 0 bases; unmatched bases: 10. This CDR3 reads CASSKVGQNSGNTIYF. The DNA for the CDR3 is TGTGCCAGCTCCAAAGTGGGACAGAACTCTGGAAACACCATATATTTT.